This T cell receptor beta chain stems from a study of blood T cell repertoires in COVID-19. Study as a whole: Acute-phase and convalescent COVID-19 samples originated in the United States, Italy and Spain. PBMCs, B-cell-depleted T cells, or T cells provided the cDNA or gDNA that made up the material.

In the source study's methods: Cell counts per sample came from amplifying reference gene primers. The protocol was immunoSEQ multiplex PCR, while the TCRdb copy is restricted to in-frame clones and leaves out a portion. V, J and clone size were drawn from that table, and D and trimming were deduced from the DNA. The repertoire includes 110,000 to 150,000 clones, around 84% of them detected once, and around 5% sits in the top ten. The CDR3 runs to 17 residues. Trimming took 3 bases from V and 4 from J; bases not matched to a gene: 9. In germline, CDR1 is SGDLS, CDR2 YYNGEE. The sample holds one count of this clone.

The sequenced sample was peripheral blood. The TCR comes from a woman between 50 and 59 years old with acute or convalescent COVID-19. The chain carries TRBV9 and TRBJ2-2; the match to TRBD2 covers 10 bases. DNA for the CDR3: TGTGCCAGCAGCGCCTCCAGCGGGGGGGCGGTCACCGGGGAGCTGTTTTTT. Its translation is CASSASSGGAVTGELFF.